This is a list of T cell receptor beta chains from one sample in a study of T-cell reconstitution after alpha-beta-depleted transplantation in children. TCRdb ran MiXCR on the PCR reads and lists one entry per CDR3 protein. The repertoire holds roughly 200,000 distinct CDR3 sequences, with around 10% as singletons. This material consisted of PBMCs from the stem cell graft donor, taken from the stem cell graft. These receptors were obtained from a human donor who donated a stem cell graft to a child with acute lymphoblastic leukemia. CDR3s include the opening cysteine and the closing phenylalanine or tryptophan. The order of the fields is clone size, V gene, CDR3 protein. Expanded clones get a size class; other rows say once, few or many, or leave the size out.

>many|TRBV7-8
CASSLVGLQRSYNEQFF
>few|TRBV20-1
CSARGERTEDNSPLHF
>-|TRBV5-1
CASSEVDIPLHF
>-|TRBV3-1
CASSPPGKGGETQYF
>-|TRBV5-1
CASSSGPEQYF
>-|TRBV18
CASSPDRVRVTGELFF
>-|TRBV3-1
CASSQEGAFPGLSYF
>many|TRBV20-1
CSARDFQGWRETQYF
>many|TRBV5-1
CASSLAGRLDTEAFF
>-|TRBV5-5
CASSFGLGGDYGYTF
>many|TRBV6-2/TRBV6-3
CASTGGARLPSSYNEQFF
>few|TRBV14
CASSRIIGTGVVGELFF
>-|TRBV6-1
CASSEGAGQGDYTEAFF
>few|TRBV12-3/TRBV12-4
CASSLGTAETIYF
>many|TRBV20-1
CSARREGNSPLHF
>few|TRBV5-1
CASSLVVSEDTEAFF
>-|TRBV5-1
CASSLKGTGDEKLFF
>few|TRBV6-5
CASSSVAAGHSNQPQHF
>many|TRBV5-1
CASSSSGGPYNEQFF
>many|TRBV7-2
CASSFGQRYNEQFF
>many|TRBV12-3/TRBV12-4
CASRLAGGTGELFF
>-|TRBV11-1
CASSSTGLAGQETQYF